These T cell receptor beta chains were read from a single sample in a study of PD-1 blockade in classical Hodgkin lymphoma. Clones were read by immunoSEQ multiplex PCR, and TCRdb kept only the in-frame ones, dropping some. The data hold 75,000 to 100,000 clones, with 75% to 85% observed a single time. Sequencing used peripheral blood mononuclear cells (PBMCs), obtained before the second cycle of nivolumab. These receptors were obtained from a human donor with classical Hodgkin lymphoma. The CDR3 runs from the conserved cysteine through the conserved F or W.

V gene	J gene	CDR3 protein
TRBV7-6	TRBJ2-6	CASSAGPAGTGAGANVLTF
TRBV6-1	TRBJ2-5	CASSESQLAGVETQYF
TRBV6-1	TRBJ1-1	CASSERVLLEAFF
TRBV5-1	TRBJ1-1	CASSLGLLLMNTEAFF
TRBV7-8	TRBJ2-7	CASSLGWGGSLYEQYF
TRBV6-5	TRBJ1-2	CASRPSTDYGYTF
TRBV5-6	TRBJ2-7	CASSPGTGLGEQYF
TRBV7-9	TRBJ2-3	CASSPGQGLDTQYF
TRBV5-4	TRBJ2-5	CASRQVGLPQETQYF
TRBV5-1	TRBJ1-5	CASSAGTGTNQPQHF
TRBV11-2	TRBJ2-5	CASSSITSGETQYF
TRBV9	TRBJ2-6	CASSVEGVGHPSSGANVLTF
TRBV2	TRBJ2-5	CAGSQGSETQYF
TRBV18	TRBJ1-5	CASSPLQGAGQPQHF
TRBV4-1	TRBJ2-2	CASEPGQGATGELFF
TRBV29-1	TRBJ2-2	CSGGNVLAGELFF
TRBV19	TRBJ1-2	CASSASRGGLHGYTF
TRBV27	TRBJ2-7	CASSRREGRRDYEQYF
TRBV10-3	TRBJ2-1	CAISESSSGTLINEQFF
TRBV5-4	TRBJ2-7	CASRGGDRGLDEQYF
TRBV5-1	TRBJ2-7	CASSFRDRGSDEQYF
TRBV9	TRBJ2-5	CASSVDPVGETQYF
TRBV2	TRBJ1-1	CASRGAVNTEAFF
TRBV7-2	TRBJ2-1	CASSLVGLEQFF
TRBV7-2	TRBJ2-3	CASSLRQLTDTQYF
TRBV2	TRBJ1-1	CASSGTLGSAEAFF
TRBV7-8	TRBJ1-1	CASSLVAGAGTEAFF
TRBV5-8	TRBJ1-4	CASSLVGTGEKLFF
TRBV7-2	TRBJ2-5	CASSLVASGSGETQYF
TRBV5-5	TRBJ1-1	CASSLDTEAFF
TRBV10-3	TRBJ2-1	CAISLFGSGEQEQFF
TRBV5-1	TRBJ2-2	CASSPSSSGRATGELFF
TRBV19	TRBJ2-7	CASSITRGPYEQYF
TRBV28	TRBJ1-2	CASSAREYGYTF
TRBV28	TRBJ2-3	CASSLPRDRITDTQYF
TRBV5-1	TRBJ1-3	CASSQEGNSGNTIYF
TRBV18	TRBJ1-3	CASSPRTRVAGNTIYF
TRBV19	TRBJ1-1	CASTFTGDTEAFF
TRBV6-5	TRBJ1-4	CASNPAGEKLFF
TRBV6-1	TRBJ2-1	CASRPTPLAGSEQFF
TRBV6-6	TRBJ2-7	CASSYGAGLEQYF